The 9 T cell receptor beta chains given below trace back to one sample, sequenced in a study of regulatory T cells in long-lasting Graves disease. Time point: persistent/refractory GD, antithyroid drugs over 5 years with positive TRAb. Scientists built the TCR library using RNA that was extracted from PBMCs. HTBI primers from iRepertoire and Arm-PCR of CDR3 regions yielded the TCR beta libraries. TCRdb reprocessed the multiplex PCR reads via MiXCR and lists one record per CDR3 protein. The sample has under 350,000 distinct CDR3 sequences; under 25% are singletons. Sequenced material: peripheral blood mononuclear cells (PBMCs), taken when the disease was refractory, from a patient treated with antithyroid drugs. The source is a female donor with Graves disease.

This clonotype has only a few counts. V is TRBV7-2 and J is TRBJ2-2, with TRBD2 matching over 9 bases. Germline values: CDR1 SGHTA, CDR2 FQGNSA. The CDR3 spans 15 residues. V trimming: 6 bases; J trimming: 1 base; junction bases outside the gene matches: 3. The CDR3 is CASRRTSENTGELFF. The CDR3 nucleotides are TGTGCCAGCAGAAGGACTAGCGAGAACACCGGGGAGCTGTTTTTT.

This clonotype was detected only a few times. The V call is TRBV20-1, the J call TRBJ2-1; 10 bases agree with TRBD2. The CDR3 contains 15 residues. The V and J ends lost 5 bases and 3 bases, in that order; junction bases with no gene match: 7. Germline loops: CDR1 DFQATT, CDR2 SNEGSKA (reference sequence). The CDR3 loop is CSAVRLAGDYNEQFF. The CDR3 DNA is TGCAGTGCTGTAAGGCTAGCGGGGGACTACAATGAGCAGTTCTTC.

In its sample, this clonotype was seen many times. The CDR3 coding sequence is TGTGCCAGTAAGGGGACAGGGGGGTTTGGCGAGCAGTACTTC. The encoded protein is CASKGTGGFGEQYF. The V call is TRBV12-3 or TRBV12-4, the J call TRBJ2-7, with 11 bases aligning to TRBD1. The CDR3 spans 14 residues. V was clipped by 9 bases and J by 6 bases; unmatched bases: 10.

The gene calls are TRBV9 and TRBJ2-1; the D call may be TRBD1 or TRBD2 (5 bases each). This CDR3 is 13 amino acids long. Per germline, CDR1 SGDLS and CDR2 YYNGEE. Trimming removed 0 bases from V and 9 bases from J, with 10 bases in between. The CDR3 region is CASSVASRGEQFF. CDR3 coding DNA: TGTGCCAGCAGCGTAGCTTCGAGGGGTGAGCAGTTCTTC.

This clonotype showed up many times. J is TRBJ2-5 and V is TRBV5-5; TRBD1 aligns across 9 bases. V was clipped by 4 bases and J by 4 bases; unmatched bases: 14. Germline assignment: CDR1 SGHKS and CDR2 YYEKEE (reference sequence). This CDR3 region has 17 residues. The CDR3 here is CASSGTGGFFPGETQYF. DNA of the CDR3: TGTGCCAGCAGCGGAACAGGGGGCTTTTTTCCTGGAGAGACCCAGTACTTC.

V usage is TRBV5-1 and J usage is TRBJ1-1, with D possibly matching TRBD1 (6 bases). V lost 4 bases and J lost 0, with 19 bases in between. Germline CDR1 and CDR2: SGHRS and YFSETQ. This CDR3 spans 17 amino acids. CDR3 sequence: CASSKATGDLMNTEAFF. As DNA, the CDR3 is TGCGCCAGCAGCAAGGCGACAGGAGACCTAATGAACACTGAAGCTTTCTTT.

The chain couples TRBV19 to TRBJ2-5; 7 bases line up with TRBD1. Trimming removed 4 bases from V and 2 bases from J; junction bases left unmatched: 4. The CDR3 sequence is 14 residues long. Germline lookup yields CDR1 LNHDA and CDR2 SQIVND (reference sequence). The CDR3: CASSSNRGQETQYF. The CDR3 DNA is TGTGCCAGTAGTAGCAACAGGGGACAAGAGACCCAGTACTTC.

The sample holds many counts of this clonotype. The rearrangement joins TRBV28 to TRBJ2-7; 7 positions agree with TRBD1. Germline trimming cut 2 bases from V and 3 bases from J; bases unmatched to any gene: 1. The CDR3 totals 13 residues. In germline, CDR1 is MDHEN, CDR2 SYDVKM. The CDR3 protein is CASSLQGVYEQYF. CDR3 sequence (DNA): TGTGCCAGCAGTTTACAGGGGGTCTACGAGCAGTACTTC.

The table lists this clonotype with many counts. The rearrangement links TRBV7-9 to TRBJ1-6; D is unresolved. Germline V CDR1 and CDR2: SEHNR, FQNEAQ (reference sequence). This CDR3 contains 13 residues. The V gene lost 4 bases and the J gene lost 10 bases, with 11 bases spanning the gap. The CDR3 reads CASSSYIGSPLHF. CDR3 nucleotides: TGTGCCAGCAGCTCTTACATTGGGTCACCCCTCCACTTT. Looking up the rest from reference TRBV7-9 and TRBJ1-6 gives the full variable domain: DTGVSQNPRHKITKRGQNVTFRCDPISEHNRLYWYRQTLGQGPEFLTYFQNEAQLEKSRLLSDRFSAERPKGSFSTLEIQRTEQGDSAMYLCASSSYIGSPLHFGNGTRLTVT.